This entry features one TCR beta chain sequence. This sample stems from a study of sequential checkpoint blockade in melanoma. Treatment described: randomized to nivolumab then ipilimumab (arm A) or the reverse (arm B). PBMC sorting kept live CD3+CD8+ cells without CD19 or CD56. Clones were sequenced by immunoSEQ multiplex PCR, and TCRdb holds only the in-frame ones, with some missing. The repertoire has more than 25,000 clones, roughly 89% of them found once; the top ten carry approximately 14%. CDR1 and CDR2 (germline): SGHRS, YFSETQ. The CDR3 runs to 15 residues. The V end was cut by 0 bases, the J end by 0 bases, with 8 bases between.

Sequences were derived from CD8+ T cells sorted from blood (inferred from file names), sampled from a patient given nivolumab and ipilimumab in sequence. This sequence joins TRBV5-1 and TRBJ2-3; D remains ambiguous. The TCR was taken from a human donor with melanoma. In DNA form, the CDR3 reads TGCGCCAGCAGCTTGGCTGGAGCTAGCACAGATACGCAGTATTTT. This codes for CASSLAGASTDTQYF.